This TCR beta chain was recorded in a study of blood T cells in healthy people across ages. The V gene lost 4 bases and the J gene lost 6 bases, with 9 bases spanning the gap. This CDR3 region has 13 residues. On this clonotype itself: As yet, its antigen is unknown.

Study-wide results and limits: Strongly correlated with naive T cell percentage was TCR beta diversity.

No fewer than 6.5 million PBMCs went into each sample. Next came a second PCR, run for about 6 to 11 cycles, which used a sample-barcoded 5' primer along with a J-beta primer mix. Each cDNA molecule was tagged by a template-switch adaptor with 12 random nucleotides. One entry per CDR3 protein, called by TCRdb with MiXCR from the 5' RACE reads. The data hold 550,000 to 700,000 distinct CDR3 sequences, with approximately 27% observed a single time. The chain couples TRBV12-3 or TRBV12-4 to TRBJ1-4; D may be TRBD1 (5 bases). This receptor was taken from a woman in her 70s in good health. The sample consisted of blood. Here the CDR3 reads CASSYGDHEKLFF. CDR3 bases: TGTGCCAGCAGTTACGGGGACCATGAAAAACTGTTTTTT.